This T cell receptor beta chain was sequenced in a study of shared clonotypes between healthy human individuals. Overall study: Contributing individuals were a couple of females and a few males aged 18 to 49. The plates for each donor numbered three CD4 naive, three CD4 memory, two CD8 naive and one CD8 memory.

General study points: In contrast to clonotypes shared by all four donors, non-shared clonotypes had lower generation probabilities.

Points on this clone: Its antigen remains unidentified. One junction end does not reproduce the germline sequence, and a read error may be involved.

Germline V gene data show CDR1 as WNHNN and CDR2 as SYGVQD (reference sequence). There are 13 residues in the CDR3. The data were produced by immunoSEQ multiplex PCR, yet TCRdb's version contains in-frame clones alone and is incomplete. The sample has some 1,400,000 clones; approximately 97% are singletons. The chain joins TRBV10-1 to TRBJ1-1; 7 bases fit TRBD1. Material for sequencing was naive CD4+ T cells sorted from blood. Subset noted: CD45RA+ positively selected. The TCR comes from a man aged 25 to 40 in good health. CDR3 coding DNA: TGCGCCAGCAGTGAATCAAACGGACAGGCCCTCCGTTTT. Translated, it gives CASSESNGQALRF.